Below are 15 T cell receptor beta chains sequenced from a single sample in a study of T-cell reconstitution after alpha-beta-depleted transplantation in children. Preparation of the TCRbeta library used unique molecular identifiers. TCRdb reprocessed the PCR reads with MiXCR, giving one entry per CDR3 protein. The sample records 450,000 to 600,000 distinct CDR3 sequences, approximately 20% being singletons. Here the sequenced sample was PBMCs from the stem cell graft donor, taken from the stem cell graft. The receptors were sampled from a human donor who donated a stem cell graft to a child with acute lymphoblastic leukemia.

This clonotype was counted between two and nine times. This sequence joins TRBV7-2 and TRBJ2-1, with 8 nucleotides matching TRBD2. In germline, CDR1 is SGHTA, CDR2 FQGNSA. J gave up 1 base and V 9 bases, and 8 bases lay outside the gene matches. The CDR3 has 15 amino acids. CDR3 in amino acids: CARSGSTKSYNEQFF. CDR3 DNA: TGTGCCAGGAGCGGGAGCACCAAATCCTACAATGAGCAGTTCTTC.

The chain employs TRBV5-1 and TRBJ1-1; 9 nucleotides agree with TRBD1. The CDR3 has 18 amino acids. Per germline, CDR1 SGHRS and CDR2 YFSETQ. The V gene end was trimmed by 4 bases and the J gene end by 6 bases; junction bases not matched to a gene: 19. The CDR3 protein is CASSIVSMDRGLFPEAFF. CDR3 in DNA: TGCGCCAGCAGCATCGTGAGTATGGACAGGGGCCTATTCCCTGAAGCTTTCTTT.

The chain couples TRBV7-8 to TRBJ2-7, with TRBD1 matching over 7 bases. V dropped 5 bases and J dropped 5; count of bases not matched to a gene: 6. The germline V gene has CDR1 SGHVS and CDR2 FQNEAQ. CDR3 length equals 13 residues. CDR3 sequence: CASSLGQNHEQYF. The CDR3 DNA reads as TGTGCCAGCAGCCTGGGACAGAACCACGAGCAGTACTTC.

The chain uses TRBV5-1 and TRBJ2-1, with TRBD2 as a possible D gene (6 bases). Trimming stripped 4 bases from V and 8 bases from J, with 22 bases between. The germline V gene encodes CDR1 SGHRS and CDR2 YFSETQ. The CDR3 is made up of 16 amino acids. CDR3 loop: CASSPEGSPGVDEQFF. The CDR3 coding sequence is TGCGCCAGCAGCCCGGAGGGGAGTCCGGGGGTGGATGAGCAGTTCTTC.

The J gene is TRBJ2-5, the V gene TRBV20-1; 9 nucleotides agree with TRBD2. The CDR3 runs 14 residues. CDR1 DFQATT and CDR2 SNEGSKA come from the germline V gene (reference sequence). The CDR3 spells CRAETSGWEQTQYF. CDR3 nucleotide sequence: TGCAGAGCCGAAACTAGCGGGTGGGAGCAGACCCAGTACTTC.

The CDR3 DNA reads TGCAGTGCCGAAGAGTCCTCAGACTACGAGCAGTACTTC. Encoded protein: CSAEESSDYEQYF. The chain carries TRBV20-1 and TRBJ2-7; D gene uncertain. The CDR3 runs 13 residues. The V gene lost 6 bases and the J gene lost 3 bases, with 15 bases spanning the gap. Germline assignment: CDR1 DFQATT and CDR2 SNEGSKA (reference sequence).

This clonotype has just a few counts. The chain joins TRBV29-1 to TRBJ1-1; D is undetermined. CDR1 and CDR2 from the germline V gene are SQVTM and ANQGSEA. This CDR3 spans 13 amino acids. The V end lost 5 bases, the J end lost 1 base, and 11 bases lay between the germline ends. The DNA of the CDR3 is TGCAGCGTTAACGAACAGCCGAACACTGAAGCTTTCTTT. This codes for CSVNEQPNTEAFF.

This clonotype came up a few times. This CDR3 reads CASSPGTGRSGANVLTF. The CDR3 DNA follows: TGTGCCAGCAGCCCCGGGACAGGGCGGTCTGGGGCCAACGTCCTGACTTTC. This chain links TRBV11-2 with TRBJ2-6, with TRBD1 matching 9 bases. The CDR3 loop spans 17 amino acids. Germline CDR1 and CDR2: SGHAT and FQNNGV. With V trimmed by 5 bases and J by 1 base, 6 bases remained unmatched.

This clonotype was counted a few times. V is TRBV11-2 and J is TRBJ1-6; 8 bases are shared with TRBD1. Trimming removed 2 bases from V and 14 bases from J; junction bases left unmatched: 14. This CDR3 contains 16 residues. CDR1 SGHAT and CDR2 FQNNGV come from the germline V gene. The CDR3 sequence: CASSLIRGPPNQTLHF. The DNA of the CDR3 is TGTGCCAGCAGCTTAATCAGGGGGCCTCCCAATCAGACCCTCCACTTT.

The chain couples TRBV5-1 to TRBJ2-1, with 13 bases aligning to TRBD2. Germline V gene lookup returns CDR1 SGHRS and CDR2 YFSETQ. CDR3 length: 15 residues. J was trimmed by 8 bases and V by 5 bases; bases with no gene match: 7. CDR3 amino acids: CASRPTSGRRYEQFF. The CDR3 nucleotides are TGCGCCAGCAGACCGACTAGCGGGAGGCGGTATGAGCAGTTCTTC.

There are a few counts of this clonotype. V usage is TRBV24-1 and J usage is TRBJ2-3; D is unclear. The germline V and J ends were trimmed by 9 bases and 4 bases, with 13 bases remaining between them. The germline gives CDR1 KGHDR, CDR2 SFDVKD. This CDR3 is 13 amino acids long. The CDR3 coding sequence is TGTGCCACCGCGAAAATTGGCGCAGATACGCAGTATTTT. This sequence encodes CATAKIGADTQYF.

The CDR3 protein is CASSDEKLMNTEAFF. CDR3 in DNA: TGTGCCAGCAGTGACGAGAAACTCATGAACACTGAAGCTTTCTTT. This chain connects TRBV2 to TRBJ1-1, with no clear D. The length of the CDR3 is 15 residues. CDR1 and CDR2 from the germline V gene are SNHLY and FYNNEI. Trimming took off 3 bases at V and 0 bases at J, with 11 bases between the two ends.

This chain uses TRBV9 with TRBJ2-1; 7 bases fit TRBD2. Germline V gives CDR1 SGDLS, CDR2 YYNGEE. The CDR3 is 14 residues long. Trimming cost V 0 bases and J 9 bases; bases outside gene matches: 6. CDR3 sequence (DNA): TGTGCCAGCAGCGTAGTCAGGGAGGGAGGTGAGCAGTTCTTC. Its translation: CASSVVREGGEQFF.

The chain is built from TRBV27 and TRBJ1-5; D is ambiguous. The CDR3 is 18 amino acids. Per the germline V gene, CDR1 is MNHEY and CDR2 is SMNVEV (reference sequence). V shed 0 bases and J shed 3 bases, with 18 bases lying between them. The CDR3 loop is CASSLSAGYSGPNQPQHF. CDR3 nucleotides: TGTGCCAGCAGTTTATCTGCGGGATATTCTGGACCCAATCAGCCCCAGCATTTT.

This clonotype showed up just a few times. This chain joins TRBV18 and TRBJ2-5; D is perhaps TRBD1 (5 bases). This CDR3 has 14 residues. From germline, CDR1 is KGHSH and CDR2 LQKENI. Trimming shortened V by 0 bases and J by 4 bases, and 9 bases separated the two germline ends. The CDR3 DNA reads TGTGCCAGCTCACCACCGGGGCTTCGAGAGACCCAGTACTTC. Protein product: CASSPPGLRETQYF.